Below are 4 T cell receptor beta chains sequenced from a single sample in a study of blood T cell repertoires in COVID-19. Sequencing was performed with immunoSEQ multiplex PCR; in TCRdb, only in-frame clones are kept and a portion is missing. The data hold approximately 270,000 clones, with 80% to 90% observed a single time. The sample was PBMCs or T cells enriched from blood (not recorded which). These receptors originate from a woman between 45 and 65 years old who had recovered from COVID-19.

V and J are TRBV11-2 and TRBJ1-6; D not resolved. In germline, CDR1 is SGHAT, CDR2 FQNNGV. The CDR3 totals 15 residues. V lost 0 bases to trimming and J lost 9 bases, with 12 bases between them. The CDR3 is CASSLDSLSGSPLHF. The CDR3 bases are TGTGCCAGCAGCTTAGACTCCCTCAGTGGTTCACCCCTCCACTTT.

CDR3 nucleotide sequence: TGTGCCGGGGGACTCAACAATGAGCAGTTCTTC. Its protein product is CAGGLNNEQFF. V and J are TRBV6-6 and TRBJ2-1; a possible D gene is TRBD2 (6 bases). V lost 11 bases and J lost 5, with 10 bases in between. Germline V gene data show CDR1 as MNHNY and CDR2 as SVGAGI (reference sequence). The CDR3 length is 11 residues.

The V gene is TRBV2, the J gene TRBJ2-7, with TRBD2 matching 10 bases. The CDR3 contains 13 residues. V dropped 7 bases and J dropped 7; count of bases not matched to a gene: 7. Per germline, CDR1 SNHLY and CDR2 FYNNEI. CDR3 amino acids: CASNLAGDGEQYF. In DNA, the CDR3 is TGTGCCAGCAATCTAGCGGGAGATGGAGAGCAGTACTTC.

V gene TRBV5-1 combines with J gene TRBJ1-2; D may be TRBD1 (5 bases). Trimming removed 0 bases at V and 5 bases at J, with 14 bases between. The length of the CDR3 is 15 residues. Germline V lookup: CDR1 SGHRS, CDR2 YFSETQ. The DNA for the CDR3 is TGCGCCAGCAGCTTGGCCCAGGGAAGATGGTATGGCTACACCTTC. Translation: CASSLAQGRWYGYTF.